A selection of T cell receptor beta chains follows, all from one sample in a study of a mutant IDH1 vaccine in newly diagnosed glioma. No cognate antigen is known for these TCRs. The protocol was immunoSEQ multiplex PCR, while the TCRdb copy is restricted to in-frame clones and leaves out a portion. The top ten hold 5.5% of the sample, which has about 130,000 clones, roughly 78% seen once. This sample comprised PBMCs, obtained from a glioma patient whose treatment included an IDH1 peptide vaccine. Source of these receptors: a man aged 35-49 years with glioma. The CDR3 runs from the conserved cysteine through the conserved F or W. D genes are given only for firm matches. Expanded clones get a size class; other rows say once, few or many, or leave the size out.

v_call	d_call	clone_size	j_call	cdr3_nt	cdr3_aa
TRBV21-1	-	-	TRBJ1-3	TGTGCCAGCACCAAAGCCCCATTCGAAACTGGAAACACCATATATTTT	CASTKAPFETGNTIYF
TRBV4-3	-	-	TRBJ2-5	TGCGCCAGCAGCCAAGGGTTAGAAAAGGGAGTGGGGCAAGAGACCCAGTACTTC	CASSQGLEKGVGQETQYF
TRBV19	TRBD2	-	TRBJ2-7	TGTGCCAGTAGGGGACTAGAGGACTACGAGCAGTACTTC	CASRGLEDYEQYF
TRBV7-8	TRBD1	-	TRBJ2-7	TGTGCCAGCAGCTTAGGAGGGTTGATGGACAGGGGGTTGGAGCAGTACTTC	CASSLGGLMDRGLEQYF
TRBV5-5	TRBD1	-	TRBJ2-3	TGTGCCAGCAGATACCGACCCGGGACAGGGATCAGTCGGAGCACAGATACGCAGTATTTT	CASRYRPGTGISRSTDTQYF
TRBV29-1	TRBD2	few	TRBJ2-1	TGCAGCGTTGAAGGGGGCCCTGCAGCGGGAGGTTACAATGAGCAGTTCTTC	CSVEGGPAAGGYNEQFF
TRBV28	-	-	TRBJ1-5	TGTGCCAGCAGTTCCCCCGCAGGTATTAGCAATCAGCCCCAGCATTTT	CASSSPAGISNQPQHF
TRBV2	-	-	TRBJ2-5	TGTGCCAGCAGTGAAGTATCCAGTTCAGGGACCCAGTACTTC	CASSEVSSSGTQYF
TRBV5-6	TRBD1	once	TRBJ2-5	TGTGCCAGCAGCTTCCCGGGACAGGGGGTGGCCCAGTACTTC	CASSFPGQGVAQYF
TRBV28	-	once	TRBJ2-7	TGTGCCAGCCTGACGGGGGGCAACGAGCAGTACTTC	CASLTGGNEQYF
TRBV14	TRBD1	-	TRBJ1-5	TGTGCCAGCAGCCAAGGTGGGGGACAGGGTGGCTCTTATAGCAATCAGCCCCAGCATTTT	CASSQGGGQGGSYSNQPQHF
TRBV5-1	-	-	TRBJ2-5	TGCGCCAGCAGCTTGGCTGGGTCGGGACAAGAGACCCAGTACTTC	CASSLAGSGQETQYF
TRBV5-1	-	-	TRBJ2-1	TGCGCCAGCAGCTCCGGGACTTCCCGCAAGTACAATGAGCAGTTCTTC	CASSSGTSRKYNEQFF
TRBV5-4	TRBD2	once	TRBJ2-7	TGTGCCAGCAGCACTTTGACTAGCGGGAGACTCTACGAGCAGTACTTC	CASSTLTSGRLYEQYF
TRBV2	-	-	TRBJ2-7	TGTGCCAGCAGTGGGGGGCAGGGGCGACCCTACGAGCAGTACTTC	CASSGGQGRPYEQYF
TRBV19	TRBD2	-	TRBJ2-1	TGTGCCAGCGGGGGTAGCGGGAGAGGACCCTACAATGAGCAGTTCTTC	CASGGSGRGPYNEQFF
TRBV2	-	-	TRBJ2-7	TGTGCCAGCAGTGAAGGCGGGGTAAACCCCTACGAGCAGTACTTC	CASSEGGVNPYEQYF
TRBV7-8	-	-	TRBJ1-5	TGTGCCAGCGGTCAGCCCCAGCATTTT	CASGQPQHF
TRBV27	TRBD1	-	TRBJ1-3	TGTGCCAGCAGGGGACAGGGACCTGGAAACACCATATATTTT	CASRGQGPGNTIYF
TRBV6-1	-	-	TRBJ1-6	TGTGCCAGCAGTGCTAATGAGGGGTTTCGGAATTCACCCCTCCACTTT	CASSANEGFRNSPLHF
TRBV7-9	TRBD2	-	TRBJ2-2	TGTGCCAGCAGGCAGACCGGGACTAGCGGGAGGAGTGCCGGGGAGCTGTTTTTT	CASRQTGTSGRSAGELFF
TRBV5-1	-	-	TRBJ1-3	TGCGCCAGCAGCTTGGGACAGGTCCCTGGAAACACCATATATTTT	CASSLGQVPGNTIYF
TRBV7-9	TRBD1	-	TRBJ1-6	TGTGCCAGCAGATCAGGGGGCCCAAGCTCCTATAATTCACCCCTCCACTTT	CASRSGGPSSYNSPLHF
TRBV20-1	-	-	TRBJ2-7	TGCAGTGCTAACGGGGTCGGCGAGCAGTACTTC	CSANGVGEQYF
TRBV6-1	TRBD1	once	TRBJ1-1	TGTGCCAGCAGTCGGGACAGGGGGTGGGGTGAAGCTTTCTTT	CASSRDRGWGEAFF
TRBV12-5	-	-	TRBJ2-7	TGTGCTAGGACAAGGCCGGGACCTTCCTACGAGCAGTACTTC	CARTRPGPSYEQYF
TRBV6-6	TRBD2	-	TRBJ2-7	TGTGCCAGCAGTGGTAGCGGGCCTTCCTACGAGCAGTACTTC	CASSGSGPSYEQYF
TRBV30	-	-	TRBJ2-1	TGTGCCTGGATACGCGGTCTTCGGCAGTTCTTC	CAWIRGLRQFF
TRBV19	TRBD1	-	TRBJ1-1	TGTGCCAGTAGTATTGGACAGGCGGTACCCCAAAGCACTGAAGCTTTCTTT	CASSIGQAVPQSTEAFF
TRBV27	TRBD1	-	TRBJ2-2	TGTGCCAGCAGACCCGGGACAGGTGCCACCGGGGAGCTGTTTTTT	CASRPGTGATGELFF
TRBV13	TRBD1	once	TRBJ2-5	TGTGCCAGCAGCCCTCTGGACAGGAGCAACCAAGAGACCCAGTACTTC	CASSPLDRSNQETQYF
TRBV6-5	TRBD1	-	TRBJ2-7	TGTGCCAGCAGTCCTCGGGGACAGGGACCCTACGAGCAGTACTTC	CASSPRGQGPYEQYF
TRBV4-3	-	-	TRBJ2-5	TGCGCCAGCAGCCAAGACTTTATCCTAGAGGGCCGAGAGACCCAGTACTTC	CASSQDFILEGRETQYF
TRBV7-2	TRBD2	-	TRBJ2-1	TGTGCCAGCAGCGCCAGCGGGAGGGGGTTCTATGAGCAGTTCTTC	CASSASGRGFYEQFF
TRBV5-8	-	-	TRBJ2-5	TGTGCCAGCAGCTCGGGATTTACTAGCTCCGAAGAGACCCAGTACTTC	CASSSGFTSSEETQYF
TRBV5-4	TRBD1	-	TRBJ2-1	TGTGCCAGCAGGAAGGGACAGGGGTTTGAGAATGAGCAGTTCTTC	CASRKGQGFENEQFF
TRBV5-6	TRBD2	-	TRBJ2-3	TGTGCCAGCAGCCCGCGACTAGCGGGAGTAAGATCTTACACAGATACGCAGTATTTT	CASSPRLAGVRSYTDTQYF
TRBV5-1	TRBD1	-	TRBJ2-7	TGCGCCAGCAGCTTGGAGGGACAGACACCGGCCAGGGCGTGGCAGTACTTC	CASSLEGQTPARAWQYF
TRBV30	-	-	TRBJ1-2	TGTGCCTGGAGTCGGGGTAACTATGGCTACACCTTC	CAWSRGNYGYTF
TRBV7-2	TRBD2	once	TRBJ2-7	TGTGCCAGCAGCTTAGCTTCCCGACTAGCGGGTTTTTACGAGCAGTACTTC	CASSLASRLAGFYEQYF
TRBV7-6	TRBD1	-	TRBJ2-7	TGTGCCAGCAGCGTTGGACAGGGTTACGAGCAGTACTTC	CASSVGQGYEQYF
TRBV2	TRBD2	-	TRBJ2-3	TGTGCCAGCAGTGGAGGGACTAGCGGGAGAACAGATACGCAGTATTTT	CASSGGTSGRTDTQYF
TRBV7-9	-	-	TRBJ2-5	TGTGCCAGCAGCTTAGGCGAGTACCAAGAGACCCAGTACTTC	CASSLGEYQETQYF
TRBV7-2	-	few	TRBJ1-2	TGTGCCAGCAGCTTAGAGGACGGCTACACCTTC	CASSLEDGYTF
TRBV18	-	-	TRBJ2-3	TGTGCCAGCTCACCAGTTCACGCTAGCACAGATACGCAGTATTTT	CASSPVHASTDTQYF
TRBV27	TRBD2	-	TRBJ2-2	TGTGCCAGCAGGCTAGCGGGGGTTCTAGGCGGGGAGCTGTTTTTT	CASRLAGVLGGELFF
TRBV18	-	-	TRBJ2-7	TGTGCCAGCTCACCACAGTACCAGAGCTCCTACGAGCAGTACTTC	CASSPQYQSSYEQYF
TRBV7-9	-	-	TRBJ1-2	TGTGCCAGCAGGGACCCGGGGAGTCACTATGGCTACACCTTC	CASRDPGSHYGYTF
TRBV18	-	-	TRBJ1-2	TGTGCCAGCTCACCAGACAGACGCTATGGCTACACCTTC	CASSPDRRYGYTF
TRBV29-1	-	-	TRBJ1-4	TGCAGCGCCGCGAGGAGGTCTAATGAAAAACTGTTTTTT	CSAARRSNEKLFF